A single sample gave rise to the 9 T cell receptor beta chains below, sequenced in a study of cytomegalovirus exposure and HLA in healthy donors. Amplification used 60 Vbeta primers and 13 Jbeta primers. Clones were read by immunoSEQ multiplex PCR, and TCRdb kept only the in-frame ones, dropping some. The repertoire includes under 200,000 clones, approximately 81% of them detected once, and around 1.5% sits in the top ten. Sequencing was carried out using PBMCs. Receptor source: a man aged 18 to 29 in good health and CMV-seronegative.

This clone was observed a handful of times. The rearrangement uses TRBV19 and TRBJ1-1, with D maybe TRBD1 (6 bases). Germline CDR1 LNHDA, CDR2 SQIVND (reference sequence). The CDR3 consists of 15 residues. V was clipped by 6 bases and J by 0 bases, with 14 bases between them. The CDR3 bases are TGTGCCAGTAGGTTCAGGGAGGGGGTGAACACTGAAGCTTTCTTT. As protein: CASRFREGVNTEAFF.

J is TRBJ1-1 and V is TRBV1. TRBV1 is marked as a pseudogene. CDR3 length equals 12 residues. The CDR3 nucleotides are TGCACCAGCAGCCACGGGGACACTGAAGCTTTCTTT. Translated: CTSSHGDTEAFF.

This rearrangement joins TRBV11-3 to TRBJ1-1, with D perhaps matching TRBD1 (6 bases). The V gene's germline CDR1 is SGHNT and CDR2 YENEEA. Trimming left V 5 bases short and J 1 base short, with 11 bases between. The CDR3 loop spans 14 amino acids. The CDR3 DNA reads as TGTGCCAGCAGCCAAGAGACAGGGAACACTGAAGCTTTCTTT. Encoded protein: CASSQETGNTEAFF. The full variable domain, with the rest looked up from reference TRBV11-3 and TRBJ1-1, is EAGVVQSPRYKIIEKKQPVAFWCNPISGHNTLYWYLQNLGQGPELLIRYENEEAVDDSQLPKDRFSAERLKGVDSTLKIQPAELGDSAVYLCASSQETGNTEAFFGQGTRLTVV.

The chain joins TRBV4-3 to TRBJ2-3; maybe TRBD2 (6 bases). Between the trimmed V and J ends, which lost 3 bases and 4 bases, there was a span of 11 bases. The CDR3 has 14 residues. Germline V CDR1 and CDR2: LGHNA, YSLEER. The CDR3 region is CASSQFRDSDTQYF. The CDR3 DNA sequence: TGCGCCAGCAGCCAGTTTAGGGACTCAGATACGCAGTATTTT.

The V gene is TRBV5-1, the J gene TRBJ1-1; 8 bases line up with TRBD1. The CDR3 is 13 amino acids. Germline-derived CDR1 and CDR2 are SGHRS and YFSETQ. V was pared by 4 bases and J by 6 bases, with 5 bases of the junction left unmatched. CDR3 in amino acids: CASSIQGEAEAFF. The CDR3 nucleotides are TGCGCCAGCAGCATACAGGGGGAGGCTGAAGCTTTCTTT.

CDR3 in amino acids: CASSLRTSGIGGELFF. The CDR3 DNA reads as TGTGCCAGCAGCCTACGGACTAGCGGGATAGGTGGGGAGCTGTTTTTT. The chain couples TRBV9 to TRBJ2-2, with 12 nucleotides matching TRBD2. Germline assignment: CDR1 SGDLS and CDR2 YYNGEE. The CDR3 spans 16 residues. The trim removed 4 bases at V and 8 bases at J, leaving 9 bases unmatched.

The chain joins TRBV28 to TRBJ1-5; D may be TRBD1 (6 bases). This CDR3 comprises 13 residues. The germline V gene has CDR1 MDHEN and CDR2 SYDVKM. With 6 bases removed from V and 5 bases from J, the gap between germline ends came to 11 bases. CDR3 amino acids: CASRYRVHQPQHF. The DNA of the CDR3 is TGTGCCAGCAGATACAGGGTCCATCAGCCCCAGCATTTT.

Turning to this clone: Compared with germline, one end of the junction differs, possibly owing to a read error. V usage is TRBV7-9 and J usage is TRBJ1-5, with D possibly being TRBD1 (6 bases). Germline CDR1 reads SEHNR; CDR2 reads FQNEAQ (reference sequence). This CDR3 region has 17 residues. The CDR3 DNA follows: TGTTCCAGCAGCTTATGGGCCGGGACATCTAGCAATCAGCCCCAGCATTTT. Amino acids: CSSSLWAGTSSNQPQHF.

This sequence joins TRBV5-6 and TRBJ2-7; D gene unclear. The CDR3 runs 12 residues. Trimming took 1 base from V and 2 from J, leaving 4 bases between them. Germline V gene data show CDR1 as SGHDT and CDR2 as YYEEEE. CDR3 sequence (DNA): TGTGCCAGCAGCTTGATTACCTACGAGCAGTACTTC. It specifies CASSLITYEQYF.